The rows below give T cell receptor beta chains drawn from one sample of a study of glioma-infiltrating T cells after dendritic cell vaccination. Assay: immunoSEQ multiplex PCR; the TCRdb copy retains only in-frame clones and omits some. The table shows about 73,000 clones, with approximately 80% occurring only once. Here the sequenced sample was blood, taken before dendritic cell vaccination. The receptors come from a human donor with glioblastoma. Each CDR3 is given with its conserved first and last residue. A D gene is named only where the DNA matches it firmly. Expanded clones get a size class; other rows say once, few or many, or leave the size out.

>TRBD1|TRBJ2-3|-|19|TRBV19
CASSPDYRGFAESTDTQYF
TGTGCCAGTAGTCCAGACTACAGGGGATTTGCCGAGAGCACAGATACGCAGTATTTT
>-|TRBJ1-4|-|14|TRBV9
CASSVGTAYEKLFF
TGTGCCAGCAGCGTAGGGACAGCCTATGAAAAACTGTTTTTT
>-|TRBJ2-7|-|16|TRBV5-1
CASSLTTYGQFHEQYF
TGCGCCAGCAGCTTGACGACTTATGGACAGTTTCACGAGCAGTACTTC
>-|TRBJ2-5|-|19|TRBV28
CASSYSGGFGSLYQETQYF
TGTGCCAGCAGTTATTCCGGGGGATTTGGATCTCTTTACCAAGAGACCCAGTACTTC
>-|TRBJ2-5|-|12|TRBV7-8
CASSHYQETQYF
TGTGCCAGCAGCCATTACCAAGAGACCCAGTACTTC
>-|TRBJ1-2|-|14|TRBV10-3
CAISERGEALGYTF
TGTGCCATCAGTGAGCGGGGGGAAGCTCTCGGCTACACCTTC
>TRBD2|TRBJ2-1|-|16|TRBV2
CASRATSGSSYNEQFF
TGTGCCAGCAGAGCGACTAGCGGGAGCTCCTACAATGAGCAGTTCTTC
>TRBD1|TRBJ2-5|-|17|TRBV19
CASSTPQDRPIQETQYF
TGTGCCAGTAGTACCCCTCAGGACAGGCCTATACAAGAGACCCAGTACTTC
>TRBD2|TRBJ2-1|-|16|TRBV19
CASKGGGTSGNNEQFF
TGTGCCAGTAAGGGGGGTGGGACTAGCGGAAACAATGAGCAGTTCTTC
>TRBD2|TRBJ2-1|once|14|TRBV7-3
CASSLGGSDNEQFF
TGTGCCAGCAGCTTGGGCGGGAGTGATAATGAGCAGTTCTTC
>TRBD2|TRBJ2-1|-|17|TRBV4-2
CASSQEIAGDLYNEQFF
TGTGCCAGCAGCCAAGAGATAGCGGGGGACCTCTACAATGAGCAGTTCTTC
>-|TRBJ1-1|-|14|TRBV7-6
CASSPAPDNTEAFF
TGTGCCAGCAGCCCCGCCCCAGATAACACTGAAGCTTTCTTT
>TRBD2|TRBJ2-1|-|18|TRBV7-8
CASSLALGGTSGYNEQFF
TGTGCCAGCAGCTTAGCATTAGGTGGGACTAGCGGGTACAATGAGCAGTTCTTC
>-|TRBJ1-2|-|16|TRBV6-4
CASSDTSGTKNYGYTF
TGTGCCAGCAGTGACACTTCCGGGACAAAAAACTATGGCTACACCTTC
>-|TRBJ1-2|-|14|TRBV5-6
CASSLDDRDYGYTF
TGTGCCAGCAGCTTGGATGACCGGGACTATGGCTACACCTTC